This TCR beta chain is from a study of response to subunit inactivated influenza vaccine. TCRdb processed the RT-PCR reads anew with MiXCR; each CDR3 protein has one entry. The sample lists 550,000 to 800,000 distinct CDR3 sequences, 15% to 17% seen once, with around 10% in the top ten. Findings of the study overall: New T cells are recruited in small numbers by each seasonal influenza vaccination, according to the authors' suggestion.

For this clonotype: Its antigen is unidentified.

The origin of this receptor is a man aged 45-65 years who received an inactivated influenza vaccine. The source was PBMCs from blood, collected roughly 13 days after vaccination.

CDR3: CSARDGTSVRETQYF. The CDR3 DNA reads as TGCAGTGCTAGAGATGGGACTAGCGTTAGAGAGACCCAGTACTTC. This chain uses TRBV20-1 with TRBJ2-5; 10 bases map to TRBD2. The CDR3 runs to 15 residues. With V trimmed by 0 bases and J by 4 bases, 5 bases remained unmatched. Per the germline V gene, CDR1 is DFQATT and CDR2 is SNEGSKA (reference sequence).